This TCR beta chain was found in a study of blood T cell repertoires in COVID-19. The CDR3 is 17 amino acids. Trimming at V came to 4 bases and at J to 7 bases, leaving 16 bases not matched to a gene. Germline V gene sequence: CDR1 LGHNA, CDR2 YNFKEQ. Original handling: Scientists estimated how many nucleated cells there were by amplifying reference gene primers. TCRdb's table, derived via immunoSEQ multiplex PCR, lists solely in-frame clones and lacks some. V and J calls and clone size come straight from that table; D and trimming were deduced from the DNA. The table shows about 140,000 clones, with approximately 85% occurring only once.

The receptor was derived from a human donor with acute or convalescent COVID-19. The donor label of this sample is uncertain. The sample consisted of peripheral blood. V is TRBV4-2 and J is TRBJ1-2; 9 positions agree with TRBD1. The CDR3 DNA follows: TGTGCCAGCAGCCCTGAAGACGCCGGGACAGGGTCTTCTGGCTACACCTTC. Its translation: CASSPEDAGTGSSGYTF.